These 16 T cell receptor beta chains share one sample of origin, sequenced in a study of radiation and T cells in renal cell carcinoma. This sample's time point: baseline pretreatment blood. As for treatment: 15 Gy SBRT to primary tumor, nephrectomy 4 weeks later. Method: immunoSEQ multiplex PCR; TCRdb's copy keeps in-frame clones and lacks some. The top ten clones hold approximately 24% of a sample with about 140,000 clones, around four fifths of them seen once. The starting material was blood, obtained from a patient whose treatment included radiotherapy and nephrectomy. The receptors here all came from a woman in her forties or fifties with renal cell carcinoma.

The genes are TRBV11-3 and TRBJ1-1; no reliable D call. Per the germline V gene, CDR1 is SGHNT and CDR2 is YENEEA. The V and J ends lost 4 bases and 4 bases respectively, with 10 bases between them. This CDR3 is built from 13 residues. This CDR3 is CASSSRTGTEAFF. CDR3 in DNA: TGTGCCAGCAGCTCCCGGACCGGCACTGAAGCTTTCTTT.

The chain is built from TRBV6-5 and TRBJ2-5, with 9 bases fitting TRBD2. CDR3 length equals 13 residues. Germline V CDR1 and CDR2: MNHEY, SVGAGI. The J segment lost 5 bases and the V segment lost 5 bases, leaving 3 bases of the junction unmatched. For the CDR3, the DNA is TGTGCCAGCAGTGGCGGGAGGGCGGAGACCCAGTACTTC. This encodes CASSGGRAETQYF.

The chain combines TRBV27 with TRBJ2-7; 8 positions agree with TRBD1. This CDR3 has 14 amino acids. Germline V gene lookup returns CDR1 MNHEY and CDR2 SMNVEV (reference sequence). Trimming removed 3 bases from V and 6 bases from J; junction bases left unmatched: 7. The CDR3 sequence is CASSLGTGWREQYF. The CDR3 nucleotides are TGTGCCAGCAGTTTGGGGACAGGTTGGCGCGAGCAGTACTTC.

The gene calls are TRBV6-1 and TRBJ2-5; 12 nucleotides line up with TRBD1. The V gene's germline CDR1 is MNHNS and CDR2 SASEGT. J gave up 5 bases and V 3 bases, and 4 bases lay outside the gene matches. This CDR3 has 15 amino acids. CDR3 DNA sequence: TGTGCCAGCAGTGAGGGACAGGGGGCGCGGGAGACCCAGTACTTC. The encoded protein is CASSEGQGARETQYF.

A word on this clone: Different DNA sequences within this sample yield the same CDR3. The chain recombines TRBV4-1 with TRBJ2-7; D gene unclear. The germline V gene has CDR1 MGHRA and CDR2 YSYEKL. The CDR3 has 16 residues. V gave up 0 bases and J gave up 1 base, with 13 bases separating them. The CDR3 DNA is TGCGCCAGCAGCCAAGAGGGTTCTGCCCGATCCTACGAGCAGTACTTC. Residues: CASSQEGSARSYEQYF.

The CDR3: CASRDGQSNQPQHF. The CDR3 region has the DNA TGTGCCAGCAGGGACGGCCAGTCAAATCAGCCCCAGCATTTT. This chain links TRBV6-5 with TRBJ1-5; D unclear. This CDR3 is 14 amino acids long. The V gene lost 6 bases and the J gene lost 4 bases, with 13 bases spanning the gap. Germline loops: CDR1 MNHEY, CDR2 SVGAGI.

V is TRBV19 and J is TRBJ1-1; 7 bases match TRBD1. Germline CDR1 is LNHDA and CDR2 is SQIVND (reference sequence). This CDR3 is built from 16 residues. V shed 4 bases, J shed 0 bases, and the junction held 8 bases outside the gene matches. The CDR3 DNA is TGTGCCAGTAGTAAAATGACAGGGTGGATGAACACTGAAGCTTTCTTT. Translating gives CASSKMTGWMNTEAFF. The full variable domain, with the rest looked up from reference TRBV19 and TRBJ1-1, is DGGITQSPKYLFRKEGQNVTLSCEQNLNHDAMYWYRQDPGQGLRLIYYSQIVNDFQKGDIAEGYSVSREKKESFPLTVTSAQKNPTAFYLCASSKMTGWMNTEAFFGQGTRLTVV.

Comment on this clone: The junction does not match germline at one end; this may be a read error. The V gene is TRBV6-4, the J gene TRBJ2-7; 9 bases align to TRBD2. Germline lookup yields CDR1 MRHNA and CDR2 SNTAGT. The CDR3 extends over 16 amino acids. CDR3 protein: CAGGSGKRTDPYEQYF. The CDR3 bases are TGCGCGGGGGGGTCCGGAAAAAGGACGGATCCCTACGAGCAGTACTTC.

The chain uses TRBV4-1 and TRBJ2-4; no firm D call. Trimming stripped 5 bases from V and 5 bases from J, with 4 bases between. This CDR3 has 11 residues. The germline gives CDR1 MGHRA, CDR2 YSYEKL. CDR3 bases: TGCGCCAGCAGCGGTGAAAACATTCAGTACTTC. Translated, it gives CASSGENIQYF.

Note on this clone: Since a much larger clone is just one base distant, this may be a read error. This chain joins TRBV6-1 and TRBJ1-1; D perhaps matches TRBD1 (6 bases). The germline CDR1 and CDR2 sequences are MNHNS and SASEGT. The CDR3 has 12 residues. V lost 6 bases and J lost 1, with 6 bases in between. The CDR3 region is CASRTGNTEAFF. The CDR3 region has the DNA TGTGCCAGCAGGACAGGGAACACTGAAGCTTTCTTT.

This chain connects TRBV19 to TRBJ1-1; 9 nucleotides align to TRBD1. The CDR3 has 14 residues. Trimming at V came to 5 bases and at J to 3 bases, leaving 4 bases not matched to a gene. The germline gives CDR1 LNHDA, CDR2 SQIVND (reference sequence). DNA for the CDR3: TGTGCCAGTAGTCCCCGGGACAGGGACACTGAAGCTTTCTTT. It yields the protein CASSPRDRDTEAFF. The full variable domain, rest sourced from reference TRBV19 and TRBJ1-1, is DGGITQSPKYLFRKEGQNVTLSCEQNLNHDAMYWYRQDPGQGLRLIYYSQIVNDFQKGDIAEGYSVSREKKESFPLTVTSAQKNPTAFYLCASSPRDRDTEAFFGQGTRLTVV.

V usage is TRBV9 and J usage is TRBJ2-2; no clear D gene. Germline CDR1 is SGDLS and CDR2 is YYNGEE. The CDR3 contains 14 residues. V was clipped by 0 bases and J by 7 bases, with 10 bases between them. The CDR3 DNA is TGTGCCAGCAGCGTAGCTGGTCTAGGCGGGGAGCTGTTTTTT. This encodes CASSVAGLGGELFF. The full variable domain, with the rest looked up from reference TRBV9 and TRBJ2-2, is DSGVTQTPKHLITATGQRVTLRCSPRSGDLSVYWYQQSLDQGLQFLIQYYNGEERAKGNILERFSAQQFPDLHSELNLSSLELGDSALYFCASSVAGLGGELFFGEGSRLTVL.

The V gene is TRBV7-9, the J gene TRBJ1-2; D possibly corresponds to TRBD1 (5 bases). The CDR3 runs 18 residues. Germline V gene data show CDR1 as SEHNR and CDR2 as FQNEAQ (reference sequence). The V end lost 4 bases, the J end lost 1 base, and 22 bases lay between the germline ends. CDR3 in amino acids: CASSSPTLTTDSNYGYTF. CDR3 DNA sequence: TGTGCCAGCAGCTCCCCCACCCTCACGACAGACAGTAACTATGGCTACACCTTC.

The chain links TRBV19 to TRBJ2-2; D might be TRBD1 or TRBD2, each matching 5 bases. The CDR3 is 16 residues long. Germline values: CDR1 LNHDA, CDR2 SQIVND (reference sequence). Trimming took 10 bases from V and 0 from J, leaving 18 bases between them. CDR3 in DNA: TGTGCCATTACGATCACGGGGACCGCGAACACCGGGGAGCTGTTTTTT. This translates into CAITITGTANTGELFF.

This clone was recorded once. This rearrangement joins TRBV5-6 to TRBJ1-5, with a tentative D call TRBD1 (6 bases). This CDR3 has 18 residues. Germline V gives CDR1 SGHDT, CDR2 YYEEEE. Trimming took off 4 bases at V and 6 bases at J, with 26 bases between the two ends. The CDR3 DNA reads TGTGCCAGCAGCACCAGAAGGCTACAGGGAGGGGGGATTCAGCCCCAGCATTTT. It translates to CASSTRRLQGGGIQPQHF.

The chain combines TRBV15 with TRBJ2-2; D gene ambiguous. CDR1 LNHNV and CDR2 YYDKDF come from the germline V gene (reference sequence). The CDR3 has 12 amino acids. V gave up 3 bases and J gave up 7 bases, with 6 bases separating them. The CDR3: CATSRGSGELFF. The CDR3 nucleotides read TGTGCCACCAGCAGGGGAAGCGGGGAGCTGTTTTTT.